This record looks at one T cell receptor beta chain sequence and its context. The CDR3 length is 15 residues. V lost 6 bases to trimming and J lost 2 bases; unmatched junction nucleotides: 11. From germline, CDR1 is SQVTM and CDR2 ANQGSEA. The data are from a study of T cell repertoires in aging, cancer and after chemotherapy. Whole-study context: Over several months to years, re-sampled healthy donor repertoires clearly shared clones. The whole study produced a dataset of several million TCR reads.

A mixed TRB-A/B primer pool amplified rearranged TRB by multiplex touch-down PCR. In TCRdb, the multiplex PCR reads were re-called with MiXCR into one record per CDR3 protein. This sample has 9,900 or so distinct CDR3 sequences, with 25% found just once. TCR beta rearrangements were amplified from peripheral blood genomic DNA. Sequencing input: blood. The clonotype was recovered from a human donor in good health. V is TRBV29-1 and J is TRBJ2-7; TRBD1 aligns across 9 bases. CDR3 loop: CSVAVDRGKTYEQYF. The CDR3 DNA is TGCAGCGTGGCAGTGGACAGGGGCAAAACCTACGAGCAGTACTTC.